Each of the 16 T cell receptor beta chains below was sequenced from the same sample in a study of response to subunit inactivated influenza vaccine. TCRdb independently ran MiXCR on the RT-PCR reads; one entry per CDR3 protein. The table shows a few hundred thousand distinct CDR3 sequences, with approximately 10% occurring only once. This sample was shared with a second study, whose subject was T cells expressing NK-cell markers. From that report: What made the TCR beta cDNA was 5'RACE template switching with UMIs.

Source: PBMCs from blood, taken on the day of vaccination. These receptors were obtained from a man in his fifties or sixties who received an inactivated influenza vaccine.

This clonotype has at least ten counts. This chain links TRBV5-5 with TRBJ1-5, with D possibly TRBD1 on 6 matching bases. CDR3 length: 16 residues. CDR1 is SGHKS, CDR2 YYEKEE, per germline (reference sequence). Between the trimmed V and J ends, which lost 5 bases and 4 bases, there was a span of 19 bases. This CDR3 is CASSYFGGEVNQPQHF. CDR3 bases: TGTGCCAGCAGTTATTTTGGGGGCGAGGTGAATCAGCCCCAGCATTTT.

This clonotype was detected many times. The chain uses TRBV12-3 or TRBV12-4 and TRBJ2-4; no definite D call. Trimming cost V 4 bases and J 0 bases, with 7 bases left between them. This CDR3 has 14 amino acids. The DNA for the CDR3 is TGTGCCAGCAGTTACCGCTTAGCCAAAAACATTCAGTACTTC. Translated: CASSYRLAKNIQYF.

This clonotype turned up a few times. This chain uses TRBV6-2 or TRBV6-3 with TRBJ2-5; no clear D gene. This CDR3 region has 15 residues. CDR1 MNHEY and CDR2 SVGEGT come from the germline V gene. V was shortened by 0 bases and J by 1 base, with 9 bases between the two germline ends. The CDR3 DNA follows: TGTGCCAGCAGTTACTCGCTCCTGCCCCAAGAGACCCAGTACTTC. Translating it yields CASSYSLLPQETQYF.

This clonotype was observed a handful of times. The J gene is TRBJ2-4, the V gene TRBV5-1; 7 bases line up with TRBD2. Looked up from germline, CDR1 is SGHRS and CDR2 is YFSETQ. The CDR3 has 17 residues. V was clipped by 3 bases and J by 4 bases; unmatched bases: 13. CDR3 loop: CASSWGPLISGKNIQYF. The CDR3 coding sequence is TGCGCCAGCAGCTGGGGCCCGCTAATTAGCGGGAAAAACATTCAGTACTTC. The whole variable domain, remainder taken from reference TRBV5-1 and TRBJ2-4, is KAGVTQTPRYLIKTRGQQVTLSCSPISGHRSVSWYQQTPGQGLQFLFEYFSETQRNKGNFPGRFSGRQFSNSRSEMNVSTLELGDSALYLCASSWGPLISGKNIQYFGAGTRLSVL.

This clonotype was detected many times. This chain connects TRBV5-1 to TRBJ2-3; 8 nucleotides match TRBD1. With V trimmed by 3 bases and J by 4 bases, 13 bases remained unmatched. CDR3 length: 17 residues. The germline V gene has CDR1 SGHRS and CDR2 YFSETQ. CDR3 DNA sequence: TGCGCCAGCAGCTGGACCCCGGGACAGGTTAAATCAGATACGCAGTATTTT. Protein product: CASSWTPGQVKSDTQYF.

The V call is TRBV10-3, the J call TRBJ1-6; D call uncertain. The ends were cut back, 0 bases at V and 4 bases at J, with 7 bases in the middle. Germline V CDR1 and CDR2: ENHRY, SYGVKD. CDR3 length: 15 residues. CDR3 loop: CAISESLRYNSPLHF. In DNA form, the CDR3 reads TGTGCCATCAGTGAGTCTCTCAGATATAATTCACCCCTCCACTTT.

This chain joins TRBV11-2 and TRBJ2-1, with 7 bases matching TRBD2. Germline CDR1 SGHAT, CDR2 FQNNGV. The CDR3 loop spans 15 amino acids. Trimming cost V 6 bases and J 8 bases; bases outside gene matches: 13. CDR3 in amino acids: CASRQTRGIEDEQFF. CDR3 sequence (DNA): TGTGCCAGCAGACAAACGCGGGGGATTGAGGATGAGCAGTTCTTC.

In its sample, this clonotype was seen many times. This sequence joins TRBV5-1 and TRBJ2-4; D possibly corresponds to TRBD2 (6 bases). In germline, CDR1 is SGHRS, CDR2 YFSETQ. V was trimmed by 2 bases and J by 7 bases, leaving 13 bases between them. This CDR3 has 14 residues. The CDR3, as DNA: TGCGCCAGCAGCTTCGGGAGCGAGGGGAACATTCAGTACTTC. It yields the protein CASSFGSEGNIQYF.

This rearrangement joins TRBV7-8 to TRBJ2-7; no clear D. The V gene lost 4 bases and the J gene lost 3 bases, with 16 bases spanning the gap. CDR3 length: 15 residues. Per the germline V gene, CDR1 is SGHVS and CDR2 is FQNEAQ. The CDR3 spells CASSSHGASIYEQYF. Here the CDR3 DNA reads TGTGCCAGCAGCTCCCACGGCGCTTCCATCTACGAGCAGTACTTC.

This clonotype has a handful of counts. Here the CDR3 DNA reads TGTGCCAGCAGGCTAGAGAGTGAGACCCAGTACTTC. Protein product: CASRLESETQYF. The chain carries TRBV6-2 or TRBV6-3 and TRBJ2-5; D unclear. This CDR3 region has 12 residues. Germline V CDR1 and CDR2: MNHEY, SVGEGT. Trimming cost V 6 bases and J 5 bases, with 10 bases left between them.

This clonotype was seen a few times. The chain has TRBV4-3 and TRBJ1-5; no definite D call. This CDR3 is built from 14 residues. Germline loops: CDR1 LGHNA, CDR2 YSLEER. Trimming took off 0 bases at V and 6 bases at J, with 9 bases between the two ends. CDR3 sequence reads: CASSQDQRTQPQHF. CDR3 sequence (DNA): TGCGCCAGCAGCCAAGATCAAAGGACTCAGCCCCAGCATTTT.

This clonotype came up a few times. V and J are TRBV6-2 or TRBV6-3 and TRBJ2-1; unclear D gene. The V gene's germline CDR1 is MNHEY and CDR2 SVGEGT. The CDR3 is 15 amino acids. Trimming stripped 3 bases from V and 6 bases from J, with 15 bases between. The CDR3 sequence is CASSYWEMVVNEQFF. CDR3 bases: TGTGCCAGCAGTTATTGGGAAATGGTAGTCAATGAGCAGTTCTTC.

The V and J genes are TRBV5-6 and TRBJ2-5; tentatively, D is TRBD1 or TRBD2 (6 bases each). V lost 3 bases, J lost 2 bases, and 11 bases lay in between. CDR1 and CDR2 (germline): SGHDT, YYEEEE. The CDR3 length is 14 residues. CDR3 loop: CASSWGDTQETQYF. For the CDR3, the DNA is TGTGCCAGCAGCTGGGGGGACACACAAGAGACCCAGTACTTC.

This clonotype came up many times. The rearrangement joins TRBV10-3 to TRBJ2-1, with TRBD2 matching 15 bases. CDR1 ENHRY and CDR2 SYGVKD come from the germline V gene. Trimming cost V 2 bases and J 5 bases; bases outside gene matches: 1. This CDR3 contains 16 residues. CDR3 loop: CAISEGLAGGDNEQFF. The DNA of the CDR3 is TGTGCCATCAGTGAGGGACTAGCGGGAGGGGACAATGAGCAGTTCTTC.

DNA of the CDR3: TGTGCCAGCGTGGGCGCCACCGGGGAGCTGTTTTTT. It codes for CASVGATGELFF. The chain links TRBV2 to TRBJ2-2; D is uncertain. The CDR3 spans 12 residues. Per germline, CDR1 SNHLY and CDR2 FYNNEI. V was pared by 8 bases and J by 4 bases, with 8 bases between.

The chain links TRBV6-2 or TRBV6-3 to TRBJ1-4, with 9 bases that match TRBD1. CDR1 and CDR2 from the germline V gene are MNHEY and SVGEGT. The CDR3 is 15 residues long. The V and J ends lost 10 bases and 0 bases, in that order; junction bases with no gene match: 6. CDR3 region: CATGQGSTTNEKLFF. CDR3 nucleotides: TGTGCCACCGGACAGGGGTCGACAACTAATGAAAAACTGTTTTTT.